This entry features one TCR beta chain sequence. Some clones are missing from TCRdb's copy, which holds only in-frame ones; the method was immunoSEQ multiplex PCR. The profile covers 66,000 or so clones, with 85% appearing a single time and approximately 3.7% taken by the ten largest. The entry originates in a study of OX40 agonist ivuxolimab in advanced cancers. Whole-study context: Treatment received earlier with anti-PD-1, anti-PD-L1 or anti-CTLA-4 agents was allowed, and around 36% had some. Three patients responded partially, comprising one with hepatocellular carcinoma and two with cutaneous melanoma.

The sequenced sample was CD4+ or CD8+ T cells sorted from blood, obtained in a trial of the OX40 agonist ivuxolimab. The sequence was collected from an adult with an advanced solid tumor such as melanoma, head and neck, liver or kidney cancer.

CDR3 DNA: TGCGCCAGCAGCTTGGATCCGGGGGGCGAGCAGTACTTC. Translating gives CASSLDPGGEQYF. This chain uses TRBV5-1 with TRBJ2-7; 7 positions match TRBD2. In germline, CDR1 is SGHRS, CDR2 YFSETQ. After removal of 0 bases from V and 6 bases from J, the junction contained 3 bases not matched to a gene. The CDR3 is 13 residues long.